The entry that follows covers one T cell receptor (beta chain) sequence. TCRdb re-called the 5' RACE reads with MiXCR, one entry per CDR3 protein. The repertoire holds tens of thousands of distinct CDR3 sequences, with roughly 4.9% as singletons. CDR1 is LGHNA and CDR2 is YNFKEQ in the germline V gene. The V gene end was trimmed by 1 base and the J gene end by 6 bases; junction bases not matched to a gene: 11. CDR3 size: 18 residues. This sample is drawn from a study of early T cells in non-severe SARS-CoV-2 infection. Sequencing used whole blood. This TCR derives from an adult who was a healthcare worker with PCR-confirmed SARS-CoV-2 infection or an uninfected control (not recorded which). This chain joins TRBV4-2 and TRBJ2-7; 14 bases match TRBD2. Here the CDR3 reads CASSQGYGTSGSSGEQYF. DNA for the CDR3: TGTGCCAGCAGCCAAGGATACGGGACTAGCGGGAGTAGTGGCGAGCAGTACTTC.